This TCR beta chain derives from a study of persistence of HIV-infected CD4 T cells. Study context: Blood samples, up to roughly 200 mL, came from multiple time points, except a couple of leukapheresis donors sampled once. Anti-CD3/anti-CD28 stimulation activated a higher proportion of cells than antigen stimulation, with lower memory fraction. Findings of the study overall: Compared with CD3/CD28-stimulated cells, CMV- and Gag-responding cells showed lower TCRbeta richness.

A remark on this clone: Antigen specificity is unknown.

Germline V gene sequence: CDR1 SGHTA, CDR2 FQGNSA. The V and J ends lost 5 bases and 1 base respectively, with 14 bases between them. This CDR3 has 16 amino acids. The immunoSEQ assay was version 4, run in survey mode. Sequencing used immunoSEQ multiplex PCR; TCRdb keeps in-frame clones, though not all of them. The top ten hold less than 2% of the sample, which has 44,000 or so clones, about 89% seen once. This nonspecific control used anti-CD3/anti-CD28 bead stimulation of CD4+ T cells. Responding CD4+ T cells were sorted by upregulation of both CD40 ligand and CD69. The genes are TRBV7-2 and TRBJ1-4, with TRBD1 as a possible D gene (5 bases). This material consisted of CD4+ T cells sorted from PBMCs after roughly 18-hour stimulation, taken from a patient who received antiretroviral therapy. The sequence was collected from an adult man with HIV who was CMV-seropositive. Written as DNA, the CDR3 is TGTGCCAGCAGCCCCCGGCAGGGAGGAACTAATGAAAAACTGTTTTTT. This codes for CASSPRQGGTNEKLFF. The full variable domain, rest sourced from reference TRBV7-2 and TRBJ1-4, is GAGVSQSPSNKVTEKGKDVELRCDPISGHTALYWYRQSLGQGLEFLIYFQGNSAPDKSGLPSDRFSAERTGGSVSTLTIQRTQQEDSAVYLCASSPRQGGTNEKLFFGSGTQLSVL.